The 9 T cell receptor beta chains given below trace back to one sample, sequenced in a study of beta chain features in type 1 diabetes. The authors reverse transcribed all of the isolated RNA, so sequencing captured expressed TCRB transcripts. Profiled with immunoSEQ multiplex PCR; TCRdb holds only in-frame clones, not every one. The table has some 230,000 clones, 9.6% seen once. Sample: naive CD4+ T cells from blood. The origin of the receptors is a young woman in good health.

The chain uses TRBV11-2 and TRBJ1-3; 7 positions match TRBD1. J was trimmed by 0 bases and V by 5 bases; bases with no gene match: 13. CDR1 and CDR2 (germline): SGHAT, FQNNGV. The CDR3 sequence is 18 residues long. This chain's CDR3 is CASSPSTGTTSSGNTIYF. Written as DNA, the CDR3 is TGTGCCAGCAGCCCCTCGACAGGGACAACTAGCTCTGGAAACACCATATATTTT. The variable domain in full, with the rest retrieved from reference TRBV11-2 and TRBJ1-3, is EAGVAQSPRYKIIEKRQSVAFWCNPISGHATLYWYQQILGQGPKLLIQFQNNGVVDDSQLPKDRFSAERLKGVDSTLKIQPAKLEDSAVYLCASSPSTGTTSSGNTIYFGEGSWLTVV.

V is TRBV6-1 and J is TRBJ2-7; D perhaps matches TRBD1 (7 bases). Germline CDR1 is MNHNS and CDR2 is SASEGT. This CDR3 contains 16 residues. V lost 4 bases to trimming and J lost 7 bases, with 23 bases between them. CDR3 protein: CASSGQGTALRGEQYF. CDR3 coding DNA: TGTGCCAGCAGTGGACAGGGAACTGCCCTACGGGGGGAGCAGTACTTC.

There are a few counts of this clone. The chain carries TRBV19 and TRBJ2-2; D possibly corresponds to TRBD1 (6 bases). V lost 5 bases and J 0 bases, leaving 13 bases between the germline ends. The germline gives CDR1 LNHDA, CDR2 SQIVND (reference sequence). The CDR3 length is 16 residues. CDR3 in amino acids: CASSLQTGANTGELFF. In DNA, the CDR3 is TGTGCCAGTAGTCTACAGACAGGAGCGAACACCGGGGAGCTGTTTTTT.

In DNA, the CDR3 is TGTGCCAGCAGCCATACGACAGGGCAAGAGACCCAGTACTTC. Amino acid sequence: CASSHTTGQETQYF. The chain couples TRBV11-2 to TRBJ2-5, with 7 bases lining up with TRBD1. The V gene's germline CDR1 is SGHAT and CDR2 FQNNGV. With V trimmed by 5 bases and J by 2 bases, 5 bases remained unmatched. This CDR3 is 14 amino acids long.

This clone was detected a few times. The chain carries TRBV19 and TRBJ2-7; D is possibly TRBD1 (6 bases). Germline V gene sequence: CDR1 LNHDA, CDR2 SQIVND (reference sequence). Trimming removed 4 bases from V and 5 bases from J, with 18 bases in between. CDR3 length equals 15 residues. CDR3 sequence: CASSTNAGARDEQYF. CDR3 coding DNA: TGTGCCAGTAGTACCAACGCAGGGGCTCGCGACGAGCAGTACTTC.

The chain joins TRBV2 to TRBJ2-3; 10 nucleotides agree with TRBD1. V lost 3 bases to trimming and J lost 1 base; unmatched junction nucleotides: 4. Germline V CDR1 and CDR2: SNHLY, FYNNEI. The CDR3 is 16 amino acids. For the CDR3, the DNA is TGTGCCAGCAGTGAGTTGGGGACAGGGGGCACAGATACGCAGTATTTT. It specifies CASSELGTGGTDTQYF.

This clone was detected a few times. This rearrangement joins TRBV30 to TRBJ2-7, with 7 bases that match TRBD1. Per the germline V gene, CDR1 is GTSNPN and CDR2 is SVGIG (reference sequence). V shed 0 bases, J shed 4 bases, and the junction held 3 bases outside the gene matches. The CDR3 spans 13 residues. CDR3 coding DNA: TGTGCCTGGAGTGTGGGCAGGGGGTACGAGCAGTACTTC. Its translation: CAWSVGRGYEQYF.

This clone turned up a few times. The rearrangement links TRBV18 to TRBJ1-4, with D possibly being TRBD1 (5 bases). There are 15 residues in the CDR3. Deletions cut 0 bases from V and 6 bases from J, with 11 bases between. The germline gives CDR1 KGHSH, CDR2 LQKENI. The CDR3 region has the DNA TGTGCCAGCTCACCACCCGGTACAGGAGATGAAAAACTGTTTTTT. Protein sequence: CASSPPGTGDEKLFF.

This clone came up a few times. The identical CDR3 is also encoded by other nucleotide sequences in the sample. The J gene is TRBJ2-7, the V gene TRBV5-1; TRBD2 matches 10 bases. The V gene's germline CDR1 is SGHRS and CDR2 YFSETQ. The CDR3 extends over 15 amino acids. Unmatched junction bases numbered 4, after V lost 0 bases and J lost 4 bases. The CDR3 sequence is CASSLGTSGTYEQYF. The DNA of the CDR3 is TGCGCCAGCAGCTTGGGAACTAGCGGGACTTACGAGCAGTACTTC.